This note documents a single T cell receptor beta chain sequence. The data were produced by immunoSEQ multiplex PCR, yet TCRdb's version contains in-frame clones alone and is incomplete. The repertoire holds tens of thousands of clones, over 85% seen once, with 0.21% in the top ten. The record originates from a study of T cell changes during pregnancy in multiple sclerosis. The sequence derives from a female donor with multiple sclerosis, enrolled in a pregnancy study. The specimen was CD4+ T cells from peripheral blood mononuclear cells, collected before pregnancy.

The CDR3 sequence: CASSLAGRAGGNTIYF. The DNA of the CDR3 is TGCGCCAGCAGCTTGGCCGGCAGGGCCGGTGGAAACACCATATATTTT. The chain uses TRBV5-1 and TRBJ1-3, with a tentative D call TRBD1 (5 bases). This CDR3 has 16 amino acids. From germline, CDR1 is SGHRS and CDR2 YFSETQ. The V gene lost 0 bases and the J gene lost 3 bases, with 13 bases spanning the gap.